The source of this T cell receptor beta chain is a study of T cell repertoires in cytomegalovirus infection. TCRdb re-called the reads through MiXCR, storing one row per CDR3 protein. The sample yields over 100,000 distinct CDR3 sequences, around 10% seen once. Per the germline V gene, CDR1 is MGHRA and CDR2 is YSYEKL. This CDR3 is built from 15 residues. Between the trimmed V and J ends, which lost 3 bases and 5 bases, there was a span of 16 bases. This clonotype is categorized as large (0.1 to 1%). Its target is unknown. The sequence was obtained from a human donor in good health (CMV status not recorded). Some clones in this sample may be carry-over from other donors' samples. The chain employs TRBV4-1 and TRBJ2-5; D remains ambiguous. The sequenced sample consisted of PBMCs, sequenced either directly or after in vitro stimulation (not recorded which). The DNA for the CDR3 is TGCGCCAGCAGCCATCGGCACCCTTTTGTGGAGACCCAGTACTTC. Translating gives CASSHRHPFVETQYF.